What follows are 8 T cell receptor beta chains derived from one specimen sequenced in a study of CD8 T cells in Susac syndrome (dated by TCRdb to between 2018 and 2020). Library creation used the immunoSEQ multiplex PCR assay. RNA was extracted using the RNeasy kit, and about 0.5 to 1 microgram was reverse transcribed with random hexamers. TCRdb cleaned the public reads at Q25 with fastp, built clones with MiXCR and kept in-frame beta chains. One record per CDR3 amino acid sequence lists the most common genes and DNA. This sample has 100,000 to 150,000 distinct CDR3 sequences in its table, and around 94% of those were observed once. The ten most abundant clones make up 0.087% of the sample. The specimen sequenced was CD4+ T cells from PBMCs. All receptors come from a human donor in good health.

The chain has TRBV20-1 and TRBJ2-5, with TRBD2 identical over 10 bases. CDR3 length: 15 residues. With 1 base clipped from V and 1 base from J, the junction kept 3 bases outside the gene matches. From germline, CDR1 is DFQATT and CDR2 SNEGSKA (reference sequence). The CDR3 sequence: CSARGVAGGQETQYF. CDR3 DNA: TGCAGTGCTAGAGGGGTAGCGGGAGGCCAAGAGACCCAGTACTTC.

The CDR3 region is CASSFGTESNQPQHF. For the CDR3, the DNA is TGCGCCAGCAGCTTTGGTACAGAGAGCAATCAGCCCCAGCATTTT. The V call is TRBV5-1, the J call TRBJ1-5; D is unclear. V shed 2 bases and J shed 1 base, with 10 bases lying between them. The CDR3 contains 15 residues. Germline loops: CDR1 SGHRS, CDR2 YFSETQ. Variable domain in full (rest from reference TRBV5-1 and TRBJ1-5): KAGVTQTPRYLIKTRGQQVTLSCSPISGHRSVSWYQQTPGQGLQFLFEYFSETQRNKGNFPGRFSGRQFSNSRSEMNVSTLELGDSALYLCASSFGTESNQPQHFGDGTRLSIL.

The chain couples TRBV7-9 to TRBJ1-4; TRBD1 is a possible D gene (5 bases). Trimming stripped 1 base from V and 4 bases from J, with 7 bases between. Germline-derived CDR1 and CDR2 are SEHNR and FQNEAQ (reference sequence). The CDR3 is 14 residues long. The CDR3, as DNA: TGTGCCAGCAGCTTAGGGGACTTTAATGAAAAACTGTTTTTT. This codes for CASSLGDFNEKLFF.

CDR3 in amino acids: CSVGQGTAGANVLTF. As DNA, the CDR3 is TGCAGCGTTGGCCAGGGTACGGCTGGGGCCAACGTCCTGACTTTC. V is TRBV29-1 and J is TRBJ2-6; maybe TRBD1 (5 bases). Per germline, CDR1 SQVTM and CDR2 ANQGSEA. The CDR3 length is 15 residues. Trimming removed 4 bases from V and 2 bases from J, with 12 bases in between.

This clonotype came up a few times. This sequence joins TRBV27 and TRBJ1-1; maybe TRBD1 (5 bases). CDR1 MNHEY and CDR2 SMNVEV come from the germline V gene (reference sequence). Trimming removed 2 bases from V and 0 bases from J, with 7 bases in between. The CDR3 covers 14 residues. In nucleotides, the CDR3 is TGTGCCAGCAGTTTACCACAGGTGAACACTGAAGCTTTCTTT. Amino acids: CASSLPQVNTEAFF.

The genes are TRBV19 and TRBJ1-5, with 8 bases identical to TRBD1. The CDR3 runs to 15 residues. J gave up 5 bases and V 5 bases, and 8 bases lay outside the gene matches. Germline lookup yields CDR1 LNHDA and CDR2 SQIVND (reference sequence). The CDR3 region has the DNA TGTGCCAGTAGTTTACCAGGGGGCAGGCATCAGCCCCAGCATTTT. Its translation is CASSLPGGRHQPQHF.

The J gene is TRBJ2-7, the V gene TRBV7-9; TRBD2 matches at 9 bases. CDR3 length equals 14 residues. Germline loops: CDR1 SEHNR, CDR2 FQNEAQ (reference sequence). V was clipped by 5 bases and J by 4 bases; unmatched bases: 6. The chain's CDR3 is CASSNPAGGYEQYF. CDR3 DNA: TGTGCCAGCAGCAACCCAGCGGGAGGATACGAGCAGTACTTC.

The J gene is TRBJ2-2, the V gene TRBV2, with D maybe TRBD1 (5 bases). V lost 8 bases and J lost 0, with 13 bases in between. The CDR3 contains 15 residues. Germline CDR1 reads SNHLY; CDR2 reads FYNNEI. The CDR3 is CASSRGGTNTGELFF. DNA for the CDR3: TGTGCCAGCTCTAGGGGCGGCACGAACACCGGGGAGCTGTTTTTT.